This T cell receptor beta chain came from a study of blood T cell repertoires in COVID-19. Here immunoSEQ multiplex PCR was the method, and the copy in TCRdb shows in-frame clones only, minus some. The sample lists 30,000 to 35,000 clones, 90% occurring once. This CDR3 has 16 residues. Germline loops: CDR1 MGHDK, CDR2 SYGVNS. V trimming: 3 bases; J trimming: 4 bases; junction bases outside the gene matches: 5. The rearrangement joins TRBV25-1 to TRBJ1-4; TRBD1 aligns across 10 bases. Material for sequencing was peripheral blood. This clonotype originated in a man aged 80 or over with acute or convalescent COVID-19. CDR3 nucleotide sequence: TGTGCCAGCAGTGATAGGGGGACAGGGGTTAATGAAAAACTGTTTTTT. It specifies CASSDRGTGVNEKLFF.